What follows is one T cell receptor (beta chain) and its context. Which antigen it targets is not known. No base-level quality is on record; no much larger clone is a single base apart. The entry originates in a study of vaccination effects on CD4 cells after COVID-19 (dated by TCRdb to between 2021 and 2024). Broadly, across the study: Across the study, the median time from the second dose to post-vaccine sampling was 72 days (range 14 to 241). The study compared SARS-CoV-2 spike-specific CD4+ TCR repertoires before and after mRNA vaccination in COVID-19 convalescent patients and infection-naive vaccine recipients. Altogether, about 10 COVID-19 convalescent patients and a few SARS-CoV-2-naive healthy vaccine recipients made up the full study. Cultures from other donors in the study were sequenced with the Oncomine TCR Beta short-read assay on an Illumina iSeq 100. Overall study results and their limits: Both infection-induced and vaccine-induced clones contracted markedly at late post-vaccination timepoints, which is consistent with waning T cell responses. Among healthy vaccine recipients, nearly all vaccine-induced clones were SARS-CoV-2 mono-reactive, and only 1 of 255 was cross-reactive with common cold coronaviruses. The study was limited by a small number of convalescent patients, and early post-infection timepoints were lacking.

V is pared back by 5 bases and J by 2 bases, with 12 bases lying between the germline termini. CDR1 and CDR2, per the germline V gene, are MNHEY and SVGEGT. CDR3 length: 14 amino acids, cysteine to phenylalanine. Of all the DNA, just the CDR3 is kept, 42 bases in frame from base 1. The ViraFEST assay stimulated PBMC with viral peptide pools and then used TCR sequencing to identify antigen-specific CD4+ T cell clonotypes by expansion. After around 10 days of culture, CD4+ T cells were isolated with the EasySep CD4+ T cell isolation kit. Each participant got two doses of an mRNA SARS-CoV-2 vaccine, either BNT162b2 or mRNA-1273. Negative nucleocapsid antibody results before and after vaccination confirmed that the healthy vaccine recipients had no prior SARS-CoV-2 infection. A few million PBMC per well were cultured with approximately 10 ug/ml peptides in IMDM containing 5% human AB serum, 10 IU/ml IL-2 and gentamicin. Half of the culture medium was replaced with fresh IL-2-containing medium on days 3 and 7. Unless noted otherwise, every peptide stimulation condition was grown in triplicate wells. PBMC were separated from whole blood using Ficoll-Paque Plus gradient centrifugation and were then either cryopreserved at -140C or used fresh. The spike proteins of SARS-CoV-2 and of the common cold coronaviruses HCoV-NL63, HCoV-OC43 and HCoV-229E were spanned by overlapping peptide pools. The QIAamp micro DNA kit was used to extract genomic DNA from the cultured CD4+ T cells.

Library preparation employed the immunoSEQ multiplex PCR assay. DNA from the cultured, isolated CD4+ T cells was subjected to TCR beta CDR3 sequencing. On the authors' methods: The analysis removed non-productive TCR sequences, trimmed reads to the CDR3 region, and retained only CDR3s that were 7 or more amino acids long. Antigen-specific clonotypes were identified using the MANAFEST web app by comparison of expansion in peptide wells against reference cultures. To be called positive, a clone needed expansion at FDR<0.05 compared with the reference and with all other wells, an odds ratio greater than 5, and a frequency greater than 0.1% in two replicate wells. A clonotype was defined as cross-reactive if the clonotype was significantly expanded both in SARS-CoV-2 spike wells and in at least one common cold coronavirus spike condition. CDR3 similarity was assessed by Levenshtein distance with the stringdist R package, and unrooted trees were built with ape in R 3.6.1. TCRdb stores this immuneACCESS table with in-frame sequences only. Part of the clones is absent; in the studies checked, under half of the shortfall reflects unresolved V genes, and no reason is known for the rest. V, J and clone size were drawn from that table, and D and trimming were deduced from the DNA. This sample gives tens of thousands of clones in total; around four fifths of them show up just once. The leading ten clones occupy 0.95% to 1.5% of the sample.

The sequenced sample was CD4+ T cells from PBMCs cultured with HCoV-229E spike peptides, obtained after COVID-19 vaccination. This specimen's cell subset or site label, interpreted: HCoV-229E spike overlapping peptide pool stimulation. This receptor was identified in a human donor who received a COVID-19 vaccine. The rearranged segments are TRBV6-2 or TRBV6-3 and TRBJ1-2; no D gene is confidently identified. The bases are TGTGCCAGCAGTCGATCCGGCAGGAACTATGGCTACACCTTC. This sequence encodes CASSRSGRNYGYTF.